The 18 T cell receptor beta chains reported below all come from one sample, sequenced in a study of T cell repertoires in cytomegalovirus infection. In TCRdb, the reads were re-called with MiXCR into one record per CDR3 protein. The sample lists hundreds of thousands of distinct CDR3 sequences, approximately 33% occurring once. Their specific antigens are unknown. The material sequenced was cultured PBMCs, taken from culture after CMV antigen stimulation. The receptor source for this set is a human donor in good health (CMV status not recorded). Some clones in this sample may be carry-over from other donors' samples.

This clonotype has more than one count but fewer than ten. The J gene is TRBJ2-1, the V gene TRBV6-1; either TRBD1 or TRBD2 may supply D (5 bases each). CDR3 length: 15 amino acids. The germline gives CDR1 MNHNS, CDR2 SASEGT. Trimming pared 3 bases from V and 0 bases from J, leaving 9 bases between. The CDR3 sequence is CASSEGPSSYNEQFF. The CDR3 nucleotides are TGTGCCAGCAGTGAGGGACCTAGCTCCTACAATGAGCAGTTCTTC.

This clonotype has a count of ten or more. The chain recombines TRBV7-2 with TRBJ2-3; D might be TRBD1 or TRBD2, each matching 5 bases. Germline V gene data show CDR1 as SGHTA and CDR2 as FQGNSA. The CDR3 has 14 amino acids. With 5 bases removed from V and 6 bases from J, the gap between germline ends came to 15 bases. The CDR3 spells CASSPGTLGDTQYF. Here the CDR3 DNA reads TGTGCCAGCAGCCCCGGGACCCTTGGGGATACGCAGTATTTT.

The genes are TRBV20-1 and TRBJ2-5, with D perhaps being TRBD1 or TRBD2 (5 bases each). Germline-derived CDR1 and CDR2 are DFQATT and SNEGSKA (reference sequence). V was pared by 6 bases and J by 2 bases, with 16 bases between. The CDR3 spans 14 residues. CDR3 bases: TGCAGTGCCCGAGAGGGGCAGCAACAAGAGACCCAGTACTTC. As protein: CSAREGQQQETQYF.

This clonotype was seen more than once but under ten times. V gene TRBV2 combines with J gene TRBJ2-3; 8 bases are a match to TRBD1. CDR3 size: 14 residues. The J segment lost 6 bases and the V segment lost 10 bases, leaving 12 bases of the junction unmatched. Germline loops: CDR1 SNHLY, CDR2 FYNNEI. In nucleotides, the CDR3 is TGTGCCATCGCCCGGGACAGGTTCTCCGATACGCAGTATTTT. Protein sequence: CAIARDRFSDTQYF. The variable domain in full, with the rest retrieved from reference TRBV2 and TRBJ2-3, is EPEVTQTPSHQVTQMGQEVILRCVPISNHLYFYWYRQILGQKVEFLVSFYNNEISEKSEIFDDQFSVERPDGSNFTLKIRSTKLEDSAMYFCAIARDRFSDTQYFGPGTRLTVL.

This clonotype appeared a few times. The chain joins TRBV7-2 to TRBJ2-3; 8 bases map to TRBD2. Germline loops: CDR1 SGHTA, CDR2 FQGNSA. The CDR3 length is 14 residues. Trimming at V came to 5 bases and at J to 5 bases, leaving 6 bases not matched to a gene. CDR3 loop: CASSRGGGVDTQYF. For the CDR3, the DNA is TGTGCCAGCAGCCGGGGGGGTGGGGTAGATACGCAGTATTTT.

The V call is TRBV6-2 or TRBV6-3, the J call TRBJ1-2, with D possibly being TRBD1 (6 bases). The V gene lost 5 bases and the J gene lost 6 bases, with 16 bases spanning the gap. The CDR3 contains 14 residues. The germline V gene has CDR1 MNHEY and CDR2 SVGEGT. The CDR3, as DNA: TGTGCCAGCAGTGAAAACCCAGGGGTCAATGGCTACACCTTC. Its protein is CASSENPGVNGYTF.

There are many counts of this clonotype. The chain links TRBV7-8 to TRBJ2-7; no definite D call. The CDR3 extends over 16 amino acids. Germline CDR1 and CDR2: SGHVS and FQNEAQ. Between the trimmed V and J ends, which lost 4 bases and 1 base, there was a span of 17 bases. The CDR3 sequence is CASSSNPSGASYEQYF. As DNA, the CDR3 is TGTGCCAGCAGCTCGAACCCTAGTGGTGCATCCTACGAGCAGTACTTC.

The rearrangement links TRBV12-3 or TRBV12-4 to TRBJ1-1; D possibly corresponds to TRBD1 (6 bases). The CDR3 extends over 14 amino acids. V was clipped by 3 bases and J by 5 bases, with 13 bases between them. The CDR3 region is CASSFGGRWTEAFF. DNA of the CDR3: TGTGCCAGCAGTTTCGGGGGGCGATGGACTGAAGCTTTCTTT.

The chain has TRBV4-1 and TRBJ1-1; the D is unclear. Germline CDR1 MGHRA, CDR2 YSYEKL. The germline V and J ends were trimmed by 2 bases and 6 bases, with 16 bases remaining between them. The CDR3 has 15 amino acids. The CDR3 here is CASSQSPGEPAEAFF. CDR3 coding DNA: TGCGCCAGCAGCCAATCCCCCGGGGAACCGGCTGAAGCTTTCTTT.

This rearrangement joins TRBV2 to TRBJ1-4; 7 bases are a match to TRBD1. The germline V gene encodes CDR1 SNHLY and CDR2 FYNNEI. Trimming at V came to 5 bases and at J to 4 bases, leaving 7 bases not matched to a gene. This CDR3 comprises 15 residues. In DNA, the CDR3 is TGTGCCAGCAGTTACTCGGGACAGCTTAATGAAAAACTGTTTTTT. It translates to CASSYSGQLNEKLFF. Based on the CDR3 plus reference TRBV2 and TRBJ1-4, the full variable domain is EPEVTQTPSHQVTQMGQEVILRCVPISNHLYFYWYRQILGQKVEFLVSFYNNEISEKSEIFDDQFSVERPDGSNFTLKIRSTKLEDSAMYFCASSYSGQLNEKLFFGSGTQLSVL.

This rearrangement joins TRBV5-1 to TRBJ2-5; tentatively, D is TRBD1 (6 bases). With 4 bases removed from V and 5 bases from J, the gap between germline ends came to 21 bases. The length of the CDR3 is 16 residues. Germline loops: CDR1 SGHRS, CDR2 YFSETQ. The CDR3 protein is CASSPTQGGGMETQYF. In DNA form, the CDR3 reads TGCGCCAGCAGCCCCACACAGGGCGGCGGAATGGAGACCCAGTACTTC.

V and J are TRBV20-1 and TRBJ2-1, with D possibly being TRBD1 (6 bases). V lost 0 bases and J 0 bases, leaving 18 bases between the germline ends. Germline V gene lookup returns CDR1 DFQATT and CDR2 SNEGSKA (reference sequence). This CDR3 spans 18 amino acids. The CDR3 loop is CSARDLGAGGSSYNEQFF. Here the CDR3 DNA reads TGCAGTGCTAGAGATCTGGGGGCCGGCGGTAGCTCCTACAATGAGCAGTTCTTC.

The rearrangement uses TRBV7-2 and TRBJ2-7, with TRBD2 matching 10 bases. This CDR3 has 17 residues. The germline V gene has CDR1 SGHTA and CDR2 FQGNSA. J gave up 0 bases and V 3 bases, and 8 bases lay outside the gene matches. CDR3 region: CASSFLAGALSSYEQYF. The CDR3 DNA sequence: TGTGCCAGCAGCTTTCTAGCGGGGGCCTTAAGCTCCTACGAGCAGTACTTC.

In this sample, this clonotype turned up a few times. This chain uses TRBV20-1 with TRBJ2-1; the match to TRBD2 covers 8 bases. Germline assignment: CDR1 DFQATT and CDR2 SNEGSKA (reference sequence). Germline trimming cut 2 bases from V and 5 bases from J; bases unmatched to any gene: 5. The CDR3 spans 14 residues. The CDR3 loop is CSARPSGSNNEQFF. In DNA, the CDR3 is TGCAGTGCTAGACCCAGCGGGAGTAACAATGAGCAGTTCTTC.

This clonotype appeared many times. The rearrangement uses TRBV7-8 and TRBJ2-7; the D is unclear. This CDR3 is 16 amino acids long. The germline V gene has CDR1 SGHVS and CDR2 FQNEAQ. V lost 2 bases to trimming and J lost 2 bases, with 16 bases between them. DNA of the CDR3: TGTGCCAGCAGCTTAACCTCGGTTATGGGAACCTACGAGCAGTACTTC. Translated: CASSLTSVMGTYEQYF.

The V call is TRBV10-3, the J call TRBJ1-1; D uncertain. The ends were cut back, 6 bases at V and 3 bases at J, with 11 bases in the middle. Germline V gives CDR1 ENHRY, CDR2 SYGVKD. This CDR3 has 13 residues. The chain's CDR3 is CAISGEKDTEAFF. The CDR3 DNA reads TGTGCCATCAGCGGGGAGAAGGACACTGAAGCTTTCTTT.

Worth noting for this clonotype: An end of the junction does not agree with germline; a read error may underlie this. The chain recombines TRBV11-1 with TRBJ2-5; D ambiguous. The CDR3 loop spans 11 amino acids. Germline CDR1 is SGHAT and CDR2 is FQDESV (reference sequence). In nucleotides, the CDR3 is TGTGCCAGTACCCTCCAAGGGACCCAGTACTTC. The encoded protein is CASTLQGTQYF.

The chain employs TRBV5-5 and TRBJ2-7, with unresolved D. The CDR3 is 15 residues long. CDR1 is SGHKS and CDR2 is YYEKEE in the germline V gene (reference sequence). Deletions cut 1 base from V and 3 bases from J, with 14 bases between. The CDR3 spells CASSLSQTGYYEQYF. Written as DNA, the CDR3 is TGTGCCAGCAGCTTGTCCCAAACGGGCTACTACGAGCAGTACTTC. The full variable domain, completed using reference TRBV5-5 and TRBJ2-7, is DAGVTQSPTHLIKTRGQQVTLRCSPISGHKSVSWYQQVLGQGPQFIFQYYEKEERGRGNFPDRFSARQFPNYSSELNVNALLLGDSALYLCASSLSQTGYYEQYFGPGTRLTVT.